These 12 T cell receptor beta chains came from one sample sequenced in a study of regulatory T cells in long-lasting Graves disease. Arm-PCR of CDR3 regions and iRepertoire HTBI primers were used to build TCR beta libraries. TCRdb analysed the multiplex PCR reads with MiXCR anew, one entry per CDR3 protein. This table has around 450,000 distinct CDR3 sequences, around a fifth appearing once. Time point noted: persistent/refractory GD, antithyroid drugs over 5 years with positive TRAb. The TCR library was prepared using RNA isolated from PBMCs. Sequencing used peripheral blood mononuclear cells (PBMCs), obtained when the disease was refractory, from a patient treated with antithyroid drugs. All receptors come from a female donor with Graves disease.

CDR3 nucleotide sequence: TGTGCCAGTAACTCAGGTAGCTCTGGGGCCAACGTCCTGACTTTC. Encoded protein: CASNSGSSGANVLTF. This chain connects TRBV19 to TRBJ2-6; no firm D call. The CDR3 is 15 residues long. Germline V CDR1 and CDR2: LNHDA, SQIVND (reference sequence). Trimming removed 7 bases at V and 0 bases at J, with 10 bases between.

This clonotype was detected ten times or more. The chain combines TRBV11-1 with TRBJ1-3, with D uncertain. V lost 5 bases and J 0 bases, leaving 5 bases between the germline ends. CDR3 length equals 13 residues. Germline V lookup: CDR1 SGHAT, CDR2 FQDESV (reference sequence). For the CDR3, the DNA is TGTGCCAGCAGCACCGACTCTGGAAACACCATATATTTT. Amino acids: CASSTDSGNTIYF.

This clonotype has a handful of counts. The V gene is TRBV11-2, the J gene TRBJ1-1, with 11 positions matching TRBD1. Germline-derived CDR1 and CDR2 are SGHAT and FQNNGV. This CDR3 is built from 15 residues. Trimming at V came to 5 bases and at J to 3 bases, leaving 5 bases not matched to a gene. CDR3 protein: CASSARGQGDTEAFF. Written as DNA, the CDR3 is TGTGCCAGCAGCGCCAGGGGACAGGGGGACACTGAAGCTTTCTTT.

The chain links TRBV7-3 to TRBJ2-5; D is undetermined. The CDR3 extends over 14 amino acids. The V end lost 5 bases, the J end lost 1 base, and 11 bases lay between the germline ends. CDR1 is SGHTA and CDR2 is FQGTGA in the germline V gene. The CDR3 DNA reads as TGTGCCAGCAGCGCCTCGGGCCTCCAAGAGACCCAGTACTTC. It translates to CASSASGLQETQYF.

This clonotype was seen many times. The V gene is TRBV2, the J gene TRBJ1-6; TRBD1 matches 8 bases. V shed 6 bases and J 0 bases; nucleotides not matched to a gene: 10. The CDR3 consists of 18 residues. Germline values: CDR1 SNHLY, CDR2 FYNNEI. CDR3 amino acids: CASRGQGRLSSYNSPLHF. For the CDR3, the DNA is TGTGCCAGCAGAGGACAGGGAAGGTTGAGCTCCTATAATTCACCCCTCCACTTT. Drawing the rest from reference TRBV2 and TRBJ1-6, the complete variable domain is EPEVTQTPSHQVTQMGQEVILRCVPISNHLYFYWYRQILGQKVEFLVSFYNNEISEKSEIFDDQFSVERPDGSNFTLKIRSTKLEDSAMYFCASRGQGRLSSYNSPLHFGNGTRLTVT.

This clonotype was observed a few times. The chain links TRBV12-5 to TRBJ2-7, with D unclear. The germline CDR1 and CDR2 sequences are LGHNT and FRNRAP. Trimming took off 3 bases at V and 2 bases at J, with 2 bases between the two ends. This CDR3 is built from 11 residues. CDR3 DNA: TGTGCTAGTGGTTTCGCCTACGAGCAGTACTTC. Translating gives CASGFAYEQYF.

This clonotype was seen only a few times. The chain carries TRBV6-2 or TRBV6-3 and TRBJ2-4, with D perhaps TRBD1 or TRBD2 (5 bases each). The germline V gene has CDR1 MNHEY and CDR2 SVGEGT. The V and J ends lost 4 bases and 0 bases respectively, with 16 bases between them. This CDR3 spans 17 amino acids. The CDR3 DNA reads TGTGCCAGCAGTTTGAGGGGCCAACCTCTAGCCAAAAACATTCAGTACTTC. This sequence encodes CASSLRGQPLAKNIQYF.

This chain joins TRBV24-1 and TRBJ2-3, with TRBD1 matching over 8 bases. This CDR3 is 18 amino acids long. The V segment lost 2 bases and the J segment 2 bases; nucleotides outside the gene matches: 11. The germline gives CDR1 KGHDR, CDR2 SFDVKD. CDR3 in DNA: TGTGCCACCAGTGATTCGCGGGACAGGTTTCTACCCACAGATACGCAGTATTTT. The encoded protein is CATSDSRDRFLPTDTQYF.

This clonotype was observed a few times. The chain is built from TRBV20-1 and TRBJ2-7; possibly TRBD2 for D (6 bases). Trimming stripped 6 bases from V and 1 base from J, with 10 bases between. The CDR3 runs 12 residues. Germline CDR1 DFQATT, CDR2 SNEGSKA (reference sequence). The CDR3 reads CSASRGSYEQYF. As DNA, the CDR3 is TGCAGTGCCTCGCGGGGATCCTACGAGCAGTACTTC.

This clonotype turned up a few times. This chain links TRBV20-1 with TRBJ2-3; D is uncertain. V was clipped by 3 bases and J by 5 bases, with 15 bases between them. The V gene's germline CDR1 is DFQATT and CDR2 SNEGSKA (reference sequence). CDR3 length: 14 amino acids. CDR3 residues: CSARVPVPGDTQYF. The DNA for the CDR3 is TGCAGTGCTAGGGTCCCCGTCCCTGGAGATACGCAGTATTTT.

The genes are TRBV5-1 and TRBJ1-2; D is undetermined. V lost 0 bases and J lost 4, with 10 bases in between. The CDR3 has 14 amino acids. Germline V gives CDR1 SGHRS, CDR2 YFSETQ. The CDR3 protein is CASSLDVTGYGYTF. Written as DNA, the CDR3 is TGCGCCAGCAGCTTGGATGTCACCGGCTATGGCTACACCTTC.

The table lists this clonotype with a few counts. The genes are TRBV29-1 and TRBJ1-1, with 12 bases that match TRBD1. CDR1 SQVTM and CDR2 ANQGSEA come from the germline V gene. This CDR3 has 15 amino acids. Losses at the gene ends were 6 bases for V and 2 bases for J; bases not matched to a gene: 7. In DNA, the CDR3 is TGCAGCGTCACCGGGACAGGGGGCGCAAACACTGAAGCTTTCTTT. This sequence encodes CSVTGTGGANTEAFF.